This TCR beta chain was captured in a study of blood T cells in healthy people across ages. Regarding this clonotype: What it binds is unknown.

A second roughly 6 to 12 cycle PCR used barcoded and J-beta primers. All cDNA molecules were each tagged by a template-switch adaptor with 12 random nucleotides. TCRdb recomputed calls from the 5' RACE reads with MiXCR, one row per CDR3 protein. The sample shows roughly 1.6 million distinct CDR3 sequences, almost 35% of them seen only once. The germline CDR1 and CDR2 sequences are LGHNA and YNFKEQ. V dropped 1 base and J dropped 5 bases, with 12 bases sitting between them. The CDR3 is 15 residues long. Whole-study findings and limits: A greater number of naive CD4+ cells and higher diversity distinguished long-lived donors from aged donors.

This clonotype originated in a woman in her 30s in good health. Sequencing input: blood. The rearrangement joins TRBV4-2 to TRBJ1-5; the D gene is possibly TRBD1 (5 bases). The CDR3 DNA sequence: TGTGCCAGCAGCCAAGGCCAGGGTGGGGATCAGCCCCAGCATTTT. This encodes CASSQGQGGDQPQHF.